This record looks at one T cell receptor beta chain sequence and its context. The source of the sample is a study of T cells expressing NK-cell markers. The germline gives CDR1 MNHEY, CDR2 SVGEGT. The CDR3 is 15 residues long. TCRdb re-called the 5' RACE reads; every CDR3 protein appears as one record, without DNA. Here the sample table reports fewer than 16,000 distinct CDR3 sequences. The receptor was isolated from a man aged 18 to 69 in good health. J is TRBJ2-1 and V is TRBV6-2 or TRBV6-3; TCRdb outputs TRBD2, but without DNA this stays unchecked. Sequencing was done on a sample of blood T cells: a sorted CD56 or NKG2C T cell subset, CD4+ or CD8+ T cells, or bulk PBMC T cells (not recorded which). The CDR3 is CASSYSGSGGIEQFF.